This TCR beta chain was retrieved from a study of shared clonotypes between healthy human individuals. The length of the CDR3 is 11 residues. The ends were cut back, 0 bases at V and 4 bases at J, with 4 bases in the middle. Germline-derived CDR1 and CDR2 are DFQATT and SNEGSKA (reference sequence). About this clone itself: The identical CDR3 is also encoded by other nucleotide sequences in the sample.

Several immunoSEQ 96-well plates shared each subset's DNA, each plate a replicate. Sequenced by immunoSEQ multiplex PCR; TCRdb stores in-frame clones only, minus some. The top ten clones hold approximately 0.4% of a sample with fewer than 1.6 million clones, about 98.5% of them seen once. This clonotype was obtained from a young man in good health. The sample taken for sequencing was naive CD4+ T cells sorted from blood. Specified subset: CD45RA+ positively selected. The gene calls are TRBV20-1 and TRBJ2-7; D remains unclear. In DNA, the CDR3 is TGCAGTGCTAGAGAGAGGTACGAGCAGTACTTC. Translated: CSARERYEQYF.